The 5 T cell receptor beta chains given below trace back to one sample, sequenced in a study of blood T cell repertoires in COVID-19. Profiled with immunoSEQ multiplex PCR; TCRdb holds only in-frame clones, not every one. The table includes about 190,000 clones, around 85% detected once. Sequencing was done on a sample of peripheral blood. The source is a man older than 75 with COVID-19, enrolled during active disease.

This sequence joins TRBV3-1 (or the pseudogene TRBV3-2) and TRBJ1-1, with a tentative D call TRBD1 (5 bases). V was pared by 0 bases and J by 4 bases, with 6 bases between. Germline lookup yields CDR1 LGHDT and CDR2 YNNKEL (reference sequence). The CDR3 runs to 13 residues. The CDR3 DNA reads TGTGCCAGCAGCCAAGAAGGGGTCACTGAAGCTTTCTTT. This translates into CASSQEGVTEAFF.

This chain joins TRBV7-6 and TRBJ1-4, with 7 positions matching TRBD1. Trimming cost V 5 bases and J 8 bases; bases outside gene matches: 11. Looked up from germline, CDR1 is SGHVS and CDR2 is FNYEAQ. The CDR3 spans 15 residues. The CDR3 region is CASSPHRGKGEKLFF. As DNA, the CDR3 is TGTGCCAGCAGCCCCCACAGGGGAAAAGGAGAAAAACTGTTTTTT.

This chain connects TRBV19 to TRBJ1-5, with no clear D. Trimming stripped 5 bases from V and 2 bases from J, with 7 bases between. CDR1 LNHDA and CDR2 SQIVND come from the germline V gene (reference sequence). The CDR3 totals 13 residues. This CDR3 reads CASSPEGNQPQHF. In DNA, the CDR3 is TGTGCCAGTAGTCCCGAGGGCAATCAGCCCCAGCATTTT.

The chain employs TRBV6-2 or TRBV6-3 and TRBJ1-1; 7 positions agree with TRBD1. The V gene end was trimmed by 5 bases and the J gene end by 1 base; junction bases not matched to a gene: 10. CDR1 is MNHEY, CDR2 SVGEGT, per germline. The CDR3 runs to 16 residues. The CDR3 is CASSVPGQRSNTEAFF. CDR3 DNA: TGTGCCAGCAGTGTACCGGGACAGCGGTCGAACACTGAAGCTTTCTTT.

The rearrangement links TRBV5-5 to TRBJ1-4, with TRBD1 as a possible D gene (5 bases). V was cut by 2 bases and J by 6 bases, with 17 bases left in between. The CDR3 is 16 amino acids. The V gene's germline CDR1 is SGHKS and CDR2 YYEKEE (reference sequence). The CDR3 reads CASSFGSARGDEKLFF. CDR3 bases: TGTGCCAGCAGCTTTGGTTCCGCACGGGGGGATGAAAAACTGTTTTTT.